The 7 T cell receptor beta chains below all came from one sample that was sequenced in a study of cytomegalovirus exposure and HLA in healthy donors. Vbeta (60) and Jbeta (13) primers were used in the PCR. Sequencing was performed with immunoSEQ multiplex PCR; in TCRdb, only in-frame clones are kept and a portion is missing. The data show 240,000 or so clones, around 76% seen once. Sequenced input: PBMCs. These receptors were taken from a woman in her forties in good health and CMV-seropositive.

The J gene is TRBJ1-2, the V gene TRBV7-2; possible D gene TRBD1, 6 bases. The V and J ends lost 5 bases and 0 bases respectively, with 13 bases between them. This CDR3 has 15 amino acids. CDR1 and CDR2 from the germline V gene are SGHTA and FQGNSA. The CDR3 bases are TGTGCCAGCAGCCTCCGGACAGTAGCTAACTATGGCTACACCTTC. Residues: CASSLRTVANYGYTF.

This chain joins TRBV9 and TRBJ1-5; 7 bases map to TRBD1. There are 14 residues in the CDR3. From germline, CDR1 is SGDLS and CDR2 YYNGEE. V was clipped by 3 bases and J by 1 base; unmatched bases: 1. This CDR3 reads CASSAGQSNQPQHF. The DNA for the CDR3 is TGTGCCAGCAGCGCGGGACAGAGCAATCAGCCCCAGCATTTT.

This chain connects TRBV5-8 to TRBJ2-7; 8 nucleotides align to TRBD1. This CDR3 contains 15 residues. CDR1 is SGHTS and CDR2 is YDEGEE in the germline V gene. V was pared by 0 bases and J by 6 bases, with 8 bases of the junction left unmatched. The DNA for the CDR3 is TGTGCCAGCAGCTTGGAACAGGGGGGCCGCGGCGAGCAGTACTTC. Protein sequence: CASSLEQGGRGEQYF.

V and J are TRBV19 and TRBJ1-1; 8 bases agree with TRBD1. The CDR3 extends over 14 amino acids. Per germline, CDR1 LNHDA and CDR2 SQIVND (reference sequence). J was trimmed by 4 bases and V by 6 bases; bases with no gene match: 7. Here the CDR3 DNA reads TGTGCCAGTAGGATCTCGGACAGGGCCACTGAAGCTTTCTTT. Translated: CASRISDRATEAFF.

The chain is built from TRBV5-1 and TRBJ2-3; 9 bases map to TRBD1. CDR1 is SGHRS and CDR2 is YFSETQ in the germline V gene. This CDR3 is 15 amino acids long. V was clipped by 2 bases and J by 5 bases; unmatched bases: 6. The CDR3, as DNA: TGCGCCAGCAGCTTTGGGACAGGGCGGATAGATACGCAGTATTTT. It specifies CASSFGTGRIDTQYF.

This clone was detected only once. This rearrangement joins TRBV29-1 to TRBJ1-3; tentatively, D is TRBD1 (5 bases). There are 13 residues in the CDR3. Trimming left V 8 bases short and J 4 bases short, with 15 bases between. Germline lookup yields CDR1 SQVTM and CDR2 ANQGSEA. CDR3 coding DNA: TGCAGCACCTCTGTGGAGGGGGGAAACACCATATATTTT. Encoded protein: CSTSVEGGNTIYF.

The chain uses TRBV5-6 and TRBJ2-5, with D maybe TRBD2 (5 bases). V was trimmed by 1 base and J by 3 bases, leaving 16 bases between them. Germline assignment: CDR1 SGHDT and CDR2 YYEEEE. This CDR3 is 16 amino acids long. CDR3 sequence reads: CASSLMGRMKKETQYF. The CDR3 region has the DNA TGTGCCAGCAGCTTGATGGGGAGAATGAAGAAAGAGACCCAGTACTTC.